Listed below are T cell receptor beta chains from one sample, sequenced in a study of identical twins. TCRdb recomputed calls from the 5' RACE reads with MiXCR, one row per CDR3 protein. The sample carries roughly 540,000 distinct CDR3 sequences, 22% recorded once. These same data were also listed under a study on T cells expressing NK-cell markers.

Sample: CD4+ T cells sorted from blood. The receptors shown here come from a woman aged 18 to 35 in good health. CDR3s include the opening cysteine and the closing phenylalanine or tryptophan. D genes are given only for firm matches. Rows may omit the clone size; those that give it use once, few, many or a size class.

TRBV2,TRBJ1-2,NA,TRBD1,CASRGDRRLTF,TGTGCCAGCAGGGGGGACAGAAGACTCACCTTC
TRBV5-1,TRBJ2-1,NA,NA,CATKSEAGLYNEQFF,TGCGCCACCAAGAGTGAAGCGGGCCTCTACAATGAGCAGTTCTTC
TRBV5-1,TRBJ2-6,few,NA,CASRRIATGANVLTF,TGCGCCAGCAGGCGCATCGCAACCGGGGCCAACGTCCTGACTTTC
TRBV20-1,TRBJ1-1,few,TRBD1,CSAPPKQGRVTEAFF,TGCAGTGCCCCACCTAAACAGGGGCGGGTCACTGAAGCTTTCTTT
TRBV20-1,TRBJ2-1,NA,NA,CSASSGLGRNEQFF,TGCAGTGCTAGCTCGGGGCTGGGGCGGAATGAGCAGTTCTTC
TRBV18,TRBJ2-3,NA,NA,CASSPPTKKGDTQYF,TGTGCCAGCTCACCACCGACGAAAAAGGGGGATACGCAGTATTTT
TRBV7-2,TRBJ1-2,few,NA,CASSHKLLNYGYTF,TGTGCCAGCAGCCACAAGCTACTAAACTATGGCTACACCTTC
TRBV19,TRBJ1-1,NA,NA,CASSVGQMRFTNTEAFF,TGTGCCAGTAGTGTGGGCCAGATGCGATTCACAAACACTGAAGCTTTCTTT
TRBV6-2/TRBV6-3,TRBJ2-3,few,TRBD2,CASSYSAGGGDTQYF,TGTGCCAGCAGTTACTCAGCGGGAGGAGGAGATACGCAGTATTTT
TRBV6-5,TRBJ2-7,many,NA,CASSQHRYEQYF,TGTGCCAGCAGTCAGCATCGGTACGAGCAGTACTTC
TRBV5-1,TRBJ2-6,few,TRBD1,CASSQARTGHGAGANVLTF,TGCGCCAGCAGCCAAGCTCGGACAGGCCATGGCGCTGGGGCCAACGTCCTGACTTTC
TRBV5-1,TRBJ2-1,few,TRBD2,CASSRTRLAGEYNEQFF,TGCGCCAGCAGCCGAACCCGACTAGCGGGGGAGTACAATGAGCAGTTCTTC
TRBV7-2,TRBJ1-1,NA,NA,CASTAGRTANTEAFF,TGTGCCAGCACCGCGGGGAGGACAGCGAACACTGAAGCTTTCTTT
TRBV7-9,TRBJ2-5,NA,NA,CASARTIGTIEETQYF,TGTGCCAGCGCCCGCACCATCGGGACGATAGAAGAGACCCAGTACTTC
TRBV6-1,TRBJ2-6,NA,NA,CASSTQESGANVLTF,TGTGCCAGCAGTACCCAGGAGTCTGGGGCCAACGTCCTGACTTTC
TRBV11-2,TRBJ2-5,NA,NA,CASSLVKRGVLQYF,TGTGCCAGCAGCTTAGTAAAGAGAGGGGTTCTCCAGTACTTC
TRBV6-5,TRBJ1-1,NA,NA,CASSYSRFRASEAFF,TGTGCCAGCAGTTACTCAAGGTTCCGGGCCTCTGAAGCTTTCTTT
TRBV20-1,TRBJ2-7,few,NA,CSAGQGTYEQYF,TGCAGTGCTGGGCAGGGGACCTACGAGCAGTACTTC
TRBV5-5,TRBJ2-1,NA,NA,CASKGRVGSNNEQFF,TGTGCCAGCAAGGGTCGAGTAGGATCGAACAATGAGCAGTTCTTC
TRBV6-6,TRBJ1-2,NA,NA,CASSSTENGYTF,TGTGCCAGCAGTTCGACAGAGAATGGCTACACCTTC
TRBV6-1,TRBJ1-5,NA,NA,CASGRVPNQPQHF,TGTGCCAGCGGGCGGGTACCTAATCAGCCCCAGCATTTT
TRBV25-1,TRBJ1-6,NA,NA,CASSLDRNNSPLHF,TGTGCCAGCAGTCTGGACAGAAATAATTCACCCCTCCACTTT
TRBV11-1,TRBJ2-7,few,NA,CASSPRGVYEQYF,TGTGCCAGCAGCCCAAGGGGTGTCTACGAGCAGTACTTC
TRBV2,TRBJ1-1,NA,NA,CASREDGNTEAFF,TGTGCCAGCAGGGAAGACGGGAACACTGAAGCTTTCTTT
TRBV29-1,TRBJ1-2,few,TRBD1,CSVARAGGSRRTF,TGCAGCGTTGCCCGGGCAGGGGGCTCTAGGCGGACCTTC
TRBV20-1,TRBJ1-4,few,NA,CSANGVGARANEKLFF,TGCAGTGCTAACGGGGTCGGGGCGAGGGCTAATGAAAAACTGTTTTTT
TRBV25-1,TRBJ1-1,NA,NA,CASGGYTEAFF,TGTGCCAGCGGCGGTTACACTGAAGCTTTCTTT
TRBV15,TRBJ2-7,few,NA,CATSRDGRTIDEQYF,TGTGCCACCAGCAGAGATGGGCGGACCATTGACGAGCAGTACTTC
TRBV7-3,TRBJ1-2,few,NA,CASSPRGERGGYTF,TGTGCCAGCAGCCCTCGAGGGGAACGAGGTGGCTACACCTTC
TRBV12-3/TRBV12-4,TRBJ2-7,NA,TRBD1,CASIRGTGGYEQYF,TGTGCCAGCATCCGTGGGACAGGGGGCTACGAGCAGTACTTC
TRBV7-2,TRBJ2-5,NA,NA,CASSLIGDLQETQYF,TGTGCCAGCAGCTTAATCGGGGACCTTCAAGAGACCCAGTACTTC